This is a list of T cell receptor beta chains from one sample in a study of shared clonotypes between healthy human individuals. Produced via immunoSEQ multiplex PCR; TCRdb's table is partial and in-frame only. Found here are under 1,100,000 clones, about 75% of them singletons; the top ten hold 1.4% to 1.5%. Specimen: memory CD4+ T cells sorted from blood. The receptors stem from a man in his late teens or twenties in good health. CDR3s include the opening cysteine and the closing phenylalanine or tryptophan. A D gene is named only where the DNA matches it firmly. The listing skips clone size in some rows; elsewhere it reads once, few, many or a size class.

V gene	D gene	J gene	clone size	CDR3 protein	CDR3 DNA
TRBV6-1	TRBD1	TRBJ2-7	few	CASSLTGGTYEQYF	TGTGCCAGCAGCCTGACAGGGGGAACCTACGAGCAGTACTTC
TRBV6-1	NA	TRBJ1-4	NA	CASCSRGSEKLFF	TGTGCCAGCTGTTCCCGGGGGAGTGAAAAACTGTTTTTT
TRBV27	NA	TRBJ1-1	once	CASSSRVRVHTEAFF	TGTGCCAGCAGCTCCCGGGTCCGAGTTCACACTGAAGCTTTCTTT
TRBV4-3	NA	TRBJ2-1	once	CASSQVGGTSYNEQFF	TGCGCCAGCAGCCAAGTGGGCGGGACGTCCTACAATGAGCAGTTCTTC
TRBV30	NA	TRBJ1-2	NA	CAWGAGLAVPIKGYTF	TGTGCCTGGGGGGCCGGCCTTGCGGTTCCCATTAAAGGCTACACCTTC
TRBV19	TRBD2	TRBJ2-7	NA	CASSPRGLAYEQYF	TGTGCCAGTAGTCCGAGAGGACTAGCCTACGAGCAGTACTTC
TRBV15	TRBD1	TRBJ1-1	NA	CATSRDLQTGGGEAFF	TGTGCCACCAGCAGAGATTTGCAGACAGGGGGCGGTGAAGCTTTCTTT
TRBV7-3	TRBD2	TRBJ2-5	NA	CASRAGGETQETQYF	TGTGCCAGTAGAGCGGGGGGCGAGACCCAAGAGACCCAGTACTTC
TRBV7-2	TRBD2	TRBJ2-2	NA	CASSLAGVAGELFF	TGTGCCAGCAGCCTAGCGGGAGTGGCCGGGGAGCTGTTTTTT
TRBV10-2	NA	TRBJ2-5	NA	CASKVEEGRKTQYF	TGCGCCAGCAAGGTCGAGGAGGGCAGGAAGACCCAGTACTTC
TRBV2	NA	TRBJ2-7	NA	CASRGKYYEQYF	TGTGCCTCCCGGGGCAAGTACTACGAGCAGTACTTC
TRBV5-4	NA	TRBJ2-1	NA	CASSAELPNEQFF	TGTGCCAGCAGCGCGGAACTGCCCAATGAGCAGTTCTTC
TRBV2	NA	TRBJ2-3	NA	CASSGRRADTQYF	TGTGCCAGCAGTGGCCGCCGGGCAGATACGCAGTATTTT
TRBV9	NA	TRBJ2-2	NA	CASSHTANTGELFF	TGTGCCAGCAGCCATACAGCGAACACCGGGGAGCTGTTTTTT
TRBV19	TRBD1	TRBJ1-3	few	CASSSGTGGISSGNTIYF	TGTGCCAGTAGCTCCGGGACAGGGGGCATCAGCTCTGGAAACACCATATATTTT
TRBV29-1	NA	TRBJ1-1	many	CSVKNTEAFF	TGCAGCGTTAAGAACACTGAAGCTTTCTTT